Given below is one T cell receptor (beta chain) in context. What it binds is not known. With 0 bases removed from V and 3 bases from J, the gap between germline ends came to 10 bases. The CDR3 covers 14 residues. In germline, CDR1 is SGHRS, CDR2 YFSETQ. Generated by immunoSEQ multiplex PCR, the TCRdb table keeps only in-frame clones and is missing some. Among roughly 120,000 clones listed, about 81% were seen once. This sample is drawn from a study of radiation and T cells in renal cell carcinoma. In the study overall: Nephrectomy followed 15 Gy stereotactic body radiation by 4 weeks.

Time point meaning: blood 2 weeks post-SBRT. The treatment was: 15 Gy SBRT to primary tumor, nephrectomy 4 weeks later. Blood was sampled at baseline, 2 weeks and 4 weeks after SBRT. Clear cell pathology was present in this patient's renal cell carcinoma. Study-level points and caveats: In blood, top tumor clones expanded by 2 weeks, shrinking by 4.

V is TRBV5-1 and J is TRBJ2-7; D not resolved. This sequence originates from a woman in her fifties or sixties with renal cell carcinoma. Material: blood, obtained from a patient whose treatment included radiotherapy and nephrectomy. As DNA, the CDR3 is TGCGCCAGCAGCTTGGAAGGGTTGAGCTACGAGCAGTACTTC. The encoded protein is CASSLEGLSYEQYF. The variable domain in full, with the rest retrieved from reference TRBV5-1 and TRBJ2-7, is KAGVTQTPRYLIKTRGQQVTLSCSPISGHRSVSWYQQTPGQGLQFLFEYFSETQRNKGNFPGRFSGRQFSNSRSEMNVSTLELGDSALYLCASSLEGLSYEQYFGPGTRLTVT.